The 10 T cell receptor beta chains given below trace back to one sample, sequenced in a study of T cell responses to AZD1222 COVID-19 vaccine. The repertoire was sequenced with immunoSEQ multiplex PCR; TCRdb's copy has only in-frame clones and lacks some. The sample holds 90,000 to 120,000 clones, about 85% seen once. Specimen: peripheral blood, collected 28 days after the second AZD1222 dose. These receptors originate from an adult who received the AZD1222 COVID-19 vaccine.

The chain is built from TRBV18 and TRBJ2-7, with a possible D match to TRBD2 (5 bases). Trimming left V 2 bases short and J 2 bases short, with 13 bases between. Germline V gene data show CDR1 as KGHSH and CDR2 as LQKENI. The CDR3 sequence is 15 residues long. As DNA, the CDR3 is TGTGCCAGCTCACCATCTTCCTACGGGGCCTACGAGCAGTACTTC. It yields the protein CASSPSSYGAYEQYF.

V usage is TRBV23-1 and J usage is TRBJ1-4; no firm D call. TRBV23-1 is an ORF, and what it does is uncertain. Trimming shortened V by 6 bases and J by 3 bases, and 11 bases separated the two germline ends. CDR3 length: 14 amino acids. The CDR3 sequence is CASRLSRPNEKLFF. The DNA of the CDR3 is TGCGCCAGCAGACTATCCCGGCCTAATGAAAAACTGTTTTTT.

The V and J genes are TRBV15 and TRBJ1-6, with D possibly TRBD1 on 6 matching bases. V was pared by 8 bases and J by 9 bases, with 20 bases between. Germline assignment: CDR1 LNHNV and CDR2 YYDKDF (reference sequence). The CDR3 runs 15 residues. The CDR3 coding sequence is TGTGCCACCGCTTCATCCCGGGACACCCCTTCACCCCTCCACTTT. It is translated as CATASSRDTPSPLHF.

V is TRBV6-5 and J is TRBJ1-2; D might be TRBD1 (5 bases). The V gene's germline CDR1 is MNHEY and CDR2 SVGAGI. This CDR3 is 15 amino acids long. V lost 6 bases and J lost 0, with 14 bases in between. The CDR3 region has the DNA TGTGCCAGCAGCACAGGTGCTACCACTAACTATGGCTACACCTTC. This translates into CASSTGATTNYGYTF.

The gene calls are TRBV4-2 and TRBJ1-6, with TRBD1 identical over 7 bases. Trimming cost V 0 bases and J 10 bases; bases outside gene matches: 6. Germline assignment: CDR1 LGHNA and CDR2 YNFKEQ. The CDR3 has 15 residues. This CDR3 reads CASSQDEDRISPLHF. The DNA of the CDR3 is TGTGCCAGCAGCCAAGACGAGGACAGGATATCACCCCTCCACTTT.

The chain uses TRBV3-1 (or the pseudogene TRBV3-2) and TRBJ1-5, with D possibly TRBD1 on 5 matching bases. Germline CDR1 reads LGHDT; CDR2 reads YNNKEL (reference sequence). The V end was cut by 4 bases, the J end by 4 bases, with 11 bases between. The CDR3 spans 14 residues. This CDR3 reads CASSPGGGNQPQHF. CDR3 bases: TGTGCCAGCAGCCCCGGGGGGGGGAATCAGCCCCAGCATTTT.

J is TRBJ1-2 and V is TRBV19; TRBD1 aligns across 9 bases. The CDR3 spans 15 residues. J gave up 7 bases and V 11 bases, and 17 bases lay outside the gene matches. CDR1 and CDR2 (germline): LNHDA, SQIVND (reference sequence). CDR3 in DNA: TGTGCCTCGAAAAATCCAGGGGTGGACAGGGGTGGCTACACCTTC. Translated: CASKNPGVDRGGYTF.

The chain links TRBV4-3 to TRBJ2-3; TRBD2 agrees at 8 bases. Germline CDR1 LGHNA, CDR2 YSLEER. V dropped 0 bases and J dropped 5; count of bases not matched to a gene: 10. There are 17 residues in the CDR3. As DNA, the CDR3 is TGCGCCAGCAGCCAAGATTCCTACGGGGGGGCCGTAGATACGCAGTATTTT. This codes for CASSQDSYGGAVDTQYF.

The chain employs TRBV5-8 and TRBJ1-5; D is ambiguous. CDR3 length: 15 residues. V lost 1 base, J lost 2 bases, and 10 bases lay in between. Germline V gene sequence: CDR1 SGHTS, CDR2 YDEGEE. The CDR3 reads CASSLRGIGNQPQHF. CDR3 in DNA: TGTGCCAGCAGCTTGCGGGGAATAGGCAATCAGCCCCAGCATTTT.

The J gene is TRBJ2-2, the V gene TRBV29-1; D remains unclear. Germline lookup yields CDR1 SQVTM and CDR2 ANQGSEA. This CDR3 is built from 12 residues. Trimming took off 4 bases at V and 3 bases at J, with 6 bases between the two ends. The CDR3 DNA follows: TGCAGCGTTGTGGGTGACACCGGGGAGCTGTTTTTT. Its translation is CSVVGDTGELFF.